This T cell receptor (beta chain) is drawn from a study of T-cell reconstitution after alpha-beta-depleted transplantation in children. General study results and limits: Alpha-beta T cells present about two months after transplant were reported to originate from several hundred expanded graft clones. For some patients, TCRbeta diversity was high at day 60 because of recipient T cells and thymic progenitors that survived. T-cell numbers and diversity, one year after transplant, stemmed largely from T cells that were newly produced.

Trimming cost V 5 bases and J 1 base, with 15 bases left between them. The CDR3 has 16 residues. Many counts were recorded for this clonotype. Its cognate antigen is unknown. The library targeted TCRbeta and was prepared with unique molecular identifiers. Via MiXCR, TCRdb re-called the PCR reads, giving one row per CDR3 protein. The data hold about 70,000 distinct CDR3 sequences, with approximately 10% observed a single time. This TCR came from a boy under 18 with acute myeloid leukemia, due to receive a stem cell transplant. V usage is TRBV12-3 or TRBV12-4 and J usage is TRBJ2-4; no definite D call. The specimen comprised PBMCs, sampled before TCRalphabeta/CD19-depleted stem cell transplant. Here the CDR3 reads CASSLLSTAAKNIQYF. The CDR3 nucleotides read TGTGCCAGCAGTCTGCTGAGTACAGCGGCCAAAAACATTCAGTACTTC.